Shown below are 25 T cell receptor beta chains from a single sample sequenced in a study of long-term antiretroviral therapy in people with HIV. The authors ran the immunoSEQ assay, v3.0, at survey level. TCRdb's table, derived via immunoSEQ multiplex PCR, lists solely in-frame clones and lacks some. The table shows roughly 20,000 clones, with 80% occurring only once. This specimen was unsorted PBMCs, taken 0.2 years after starting antiretroviral therapy. The receptors were gathered from a woman aged 40 to 49 with HIV.

The chain carries TRBV7-9 and TRBJ2-7, with D possibly TRBD2 on 6 matching bases. Germline V gene lookup returns CDR1 SEHNR and CDR2 FQNEAQ (reference sequence). V lost 3 bases to trimming and J lost 4 bases, with 16 bases between them. This CDR3 region has 15 residues. Here the CDR3 DNA reads TGTGCCAGCAGCTTCCTCCTGGGGGGAGTTTACGAGCAGTACTTC. Its translation: CASSFLLGGVYEQYF.

A few counts support this clone. The V call is TRBV2, the J call TRBJ2-7, with D perhaps assigned TRBD1 or TRBD2 (5 bases each). Germline CDR1 and CDR2: SNHLY and FYNNEI. The CDR3 is 12 residues long. Trimming shortened V by 4 bases and J by 6 bases, and 10 bases separated the two germline ends. In nucleotides, the CDR3 is TGTGCCAGCAGTGGCCGGGACGCCGAGCAGTACTTC. Its protein is CASSGRDAEQYF.

V and J are TRBV19 and TRBJ2-1; no reliable D call. Germline values: CDR1 LNHDA, CDR2 SQIVND (reference sequence). This CDR3 is built from 13 residues. The ends were cut back, 1 base at V and 5 bases at J, with 6 bases in the middle. CDR3 residues: CASSIGRNNEQFF. In DNA form, the CDR3 reads TGTGCCAGTAGTATAGGCCGAAACAATGAGCAGTTCTTC.

The rearrangement links TRBV6-6 to TRBJ1-2, with a possible D match to TRBD1 (5 bases). CDR1 is MNHNY, CDR2 SVGAGI, per germline (reference sequence). The CDR3 extends over 12 amino acids. V lost 3 bases and J 4 bases, leaving 6 bases between the germline ends. CDR3 nucleotides: TGTGCCAGCAGTTATGACAGCTATGGCTACACCTTC. Its protein product is CASSYDSYGYTF.

This chain connects TRBV6-5 to TRBJ1-2; perhaps TRBD1 as D (5 bases). With 5 bases removed from V and 8 bases from J, the gap between germline ends came to 18 bases. CDR3 length: 14 residues. Germline CDR1 MNHEY, CDR2 SVGAGI. CDR3 coding DNA: TGTGCCAGCAGTCCACCGGGACGGCTTCGCGGCTACACCTTC. Translated, it gives CASSPPGRLRGYTF.

V and J are TRBV6-5 and TRBJ2-7; TRBD2 matches 7 bases. The trim removed 5 bases at V and 3 bases at J, leaving 10 bases unmatched. Germline CDR1 reads MNHEY; CDR2 reads SVGAGI. The CDR3 is 15 residues long. The CDR3 loop reads CASSTSGTIGYEQYF. The CDR3 nucleotides are TGTGCCAGCAGTACCTCCGGGACTATAGGCTACGAGCAGTACTTC.

The rearrangement joins TRBV11-3 to TRBJ1-3, with D hard to call. Germline V gene lookup returns CDR1 SGHNT and CDR2 YENEEA. This CDR3 is 17 amino acids long. Trimming removed 5 bases at V and 0 bases at J, with 17 bases between. The DNA of the CDR3 is TGTGCCAGCAGCAGGGAGGGTTCGCCCATCTCTGGAAACACCATATATTTT. Its translation: CASSREGSPISGNTIYF.

A few counts support this clone. The chain carries TRBV6-1 and TRBJ2-3, with TRBD2 matching 10 bases. The CDR3 length is 16 residues. V gave up 2 bases and J gave up 3 bases; unmatched junction bases: 5. Per germline, CDR1 MNHNS and CDR2 SASEGT. The CDR3: CASSESSGSGTDTQYF. The CDR3 DNA follows: TGTGCCAGCAGTGAATCTAGCGGGAGCGGGACAGATACGCAGTATTTT.

The rearrangement links TRBV6-1 to TRBJ2-7; possibly TRBD2 for D (5 bases). The germline CDR1 and CDR2 sequences are MNHNS and SASEGT. This CDR3 has 15 residues. With 2 bases removed from V and 0 bases from J, the gap between germline ends came to 11 bases. This CDR3 reads CASSEWLALSYEQYF. For the CDR3, the DNA is TGTGCCAGCAGTGAATGGCTAGCCCTCTCCTACGAGCAGTACTTC.

The rearrangement links TRBV7-2 to TRBJ1-5; no clear D gene. This CDR3 is built from 15 residues. The V end was cut by 5 bases, the J end by 4 bases, with 15 bases between. Germline loops: CDR1 SGHTA, CDR2 FQGNSA. This CDR3 reads CASSDTGGINQPQHF. Here the CDR3 DNA reads TGTGCCAGCAGCGACACGGGCGGAATAAATCAGCCCCAGCATTTT.

Comment on this clone: The sample carries other DNA sequences with the same CDR3. The chain combines TRBV19 with TRBJ2-2; D is uncertain. V was clipped by 1 base and J by 7 bases, with 4 bases between them. This CDR3 is built from 12 residues. Germline CDR1 is LNHDA and CDR2 is SQIVND (reference sequence). The CDR3 loop reads CASSIGGGELFF. CDR3 DNA: TGTGCCAGTAGTATAGGTGGCGGGGAGCTGTTTTTT. The full variable domain, in which reference TRBV19 and TRBJ2-2 provide the parts outside the CDR3, is DGGITQSPKYLFRKEGQNVTLSCEQNLNHDAMYWYRQDPGQGLRLIYYSQIVNDFQKGDIAEGYSVSREKKESFPLTVTSAQKNPTAFYLCASSIGGGELFFGEGSRLTVL.

The genes are TRBV2 and TRBJ2-7; possible D gene TRBD1, 6 bases. The CDR3 is 14 amino acids. Germline values: CDR1 SNHLY, CDR2 FYNNEI. V lost 6 bases and J lost 5, with 17 bases in between. The CDR3 DNA sequence: TGTGCCAGCAGCGTTTACAGGGTGCCTAACGAGCAGTACTTC. This codes for CASSVYRVPNEQYF.

This chain uses TRBV30 with TRBJ1-4; TRBD1 might be the D (5 bases). The V and J ends lost 1 base and 5 bases respectively, with 8 bases between them. Looked up from germline, CDR1 is GTSNPN and CDR2 is SVGIG (reference sequence). This CDR3 contains 13 residues. This chain's CDR3 is CAWSGGLNEKLFF. CDR3 sequence (DNA): TGTGCCTGGAGTGGGGGCCTAAATGAAAAACTGTTTTTT.

This clone appeared once. The chain links TRBV18 to TRBJ1-3; D remains unclear. V lost 4 bases and J lost 2, with 6 bases in between. The CDR3 contains 13 residues. Germline loops: CDR1 KGHSH, CDR2 LQKENI. CDR3 DNA sequence: TGTGCCAGCTCACGCGAGGCTGGAAACACCATATATTTT. It is translated as CASSREAGNTIYF.

This clone was counted only a few times. This sequence joins TRBV5-4 and TRBJ2-7, with 14 nucleotides matching TRBD2. Germline V gene data show CDR1 as SGHNT and CDR2 as YYREEE (reference sequence). The junction had 9 bases not matched to a gene; V was cut back by 4 bases and J by 6 bases. The CDR3 is 16 residues long. Here the CDR3 reads CASSAGLAGVPPEQYF. The DNA of the CDR3 is TGTGCCAGCAGCGCGGGACTAGCGGGAGTTCCACCCGAGCAGTACTTC. The entire variable domain, with the rest obtained from reference TRBV5-4 and TRBJ2-7, is as follows: ETGVTQSPTHLIKTRGQQVTLRCSSQSGHNTVSWYQQALGQGPQFIFQYYREEENGRGNFPPRFSGLQFPNYSSELNVNALELDDSALYLCASSAGLAGVPPEQYFGPGTRLTVT.

The gene calls are TRBV7-9 and TRBJ1-1, with 7 positions matching TRBD1. The CDR3 spans 13 residues. Trimming took 3 bases from V and 9 from J; bases not matched to a gene: 7. Germline V gives CDR1 SEHNR, CDR2 FQNEAQ (reference sequence). Written as DNA, the CDR3 is TGTGCCAGCAGCTTCAACAAGGGGGCTCAAGCTTTCTTT. Translation: CASSFNKGAQAFF.

V usage is TRBV19 and J usage is TRBJ1-2; 9 bases agree with TRBD1. V was clipped by 7 bases and J by 6 bases; unmatched bases: 12. The CDR3 covers 15 residues. Germline V gives CDR1 LNHDA, CDR2 SQIVND (reference sequence). CDR3 residues: CASTLWGTGLNGYTF. In nucleotides, the CDR3 is TGTGCCAGTACCCTTTGGGGGACAGGGTTAAATGGCTACACCTTC.

The chain employs TRBV7-9 and TRBJ2-7; D remains unclear. Trimming cost V 2 bases and J 0 bases, with 5 bases left between them. The CDR3 extends over 13 amino acids. The V gene's germline CDR1 is SEHNR and CDR2 FQNEAQ (reference sequence). The CDR3 protein is CASSLMGSYEQYF. The CDR3 DNA is TGTGCCAGCAGCTTAATGGGCTCCTACGAGCAGTACTTC. The full variable domain, its missing parts supplied by reference TRBV7-9 and TRBJ2-7, is DTGVSQNPRHKITKRGQNVTFRCDPISEHNRLYWYRQTLGQGPEFLTYFQNEAQLEKSRLLSDRFSAERPKGSFSTLEIQRTEQGDSAMYLCASSLMGSYEQYFGPGTRLTVT.

This clone was seen more than once but under ten times. V usage is TRBV18 and J usage is TRBJ2-2; D not resolved. The germline V gene encodes CDR1 KGHSH and CDR2 LQKENI. There are 14 residues in the CDR3. Trimming shortened V by 5 bases and J by 0 bases, and 7 bases separated the two germline ends. CDR3 in DNA: TGTGCCAGCTCATCGGTCACGAACACCGGGGAGCTGTTTTTT. This sequence encodes CASSSVTNTGELFF.

The chain is built from TRBV10-3 and TRBJ1-1, with 10 bases lining up with TRBD1. Germline V lookup: CDR1 ENHRY, CDR2 SYGVKD. With 0 bases clipped from V and 10 bases from J, the junction kept 20 bases outside the gene matches. The CDR3 has 19 residues. CDR3 sequence (DNA): TGTGCCATCAGTGAGTCGACTGGGACAGGGGCCCCGCTGATCCGCGGAGCTTTCTTT. Translation: CAISESTGTGAPLIRGAFF.

This clone was recorded a few times. The V gene is TRBV9, the J gene TRBJ1-3; D is possibly TRBD1 (6 bases). CDR3 length: 15 residues. Germline lookup yields CDR1 SGDLS and CDR2 YYNGEE. V was clipped by 1 base and J by 2 bases, with 10 bases between them. CDR3 protein: CASSVTQGPGNTIYF. For the CDR3, the DNA is TGTGCCAGCAGCGTAACACAGGGCCCTGGAAACACCATATATTTT.

The chain uses TRBV29-1 and TRBJ2-1; D gene unclear. The V gene lost 6 bases and the J gene lost 8 bases, with 11 bases spanning the gap. The CDR3 spans 11 residues. Germline V gives CDR1 SQVTM, CDR2 ANQGSEA. The CDR3 loop is CSVLNGDEQFF. DNA of the CDR3: TGCAGCGTCCTTAATGGGGATGAGCAGTTCTTC.

The chain links TRBV6-1 to TRBJ2-1; D is unclear. Trimming stripped 0 bases from V and 16 bases from J, with 16 bases between. Germline V gene data show CDR1 as MNHNS and CDR2 as SASEGT. This CDR3 is 13 amino acids long. CDR3 amino acids: CASSEARRPPSFF. For the CDR3, the DNA is TGTGCCAGCAGTGAAGCGCGAAGACCCCCCAGCTTCTTC.

This chain connects TRBV4-3 to TRBJ2-2, with 9 nucleotides matching TRBD2. The CDR3 sequence is 17 residues long. The V gene end was trimmed by 0 bases and the J gene end by 6 bases; junction bases not matched to a gene: 8. The germline V gene encodes CDR1 LGHNA and CDR2 YSLEER. The CDR3 is CASSQELRGGGAGELFF. In DNA form, the CDR3 reads TGCGCCAGCAGCCAAGAGCTGCGGGGGGGCGGCGCCGGGGAGCTGTTTTTT.

The chain couples TRBV13 to TRBJ2-1; 7 bases fit TRBD2. V lost 2 bases to trimming and J lost 8 bases; unmatched junction nucleotides: 12. The CDR3 has 16 amino acids. CDR1 is PRHDT, CDR2 FYEKMQ, per germline (reference sequence). The CDR3 protein is CASSLRRGGLIDEQFF. DNA for the CDR3: TGTGCCAGCAGCTTACGCCGCGGGGGTCTAATAGATGAGCAGTTCTTC.